The T cell receptor beta chain described here comes from a study of spatial heterogeneity in lung cancer. The overall study: Samples were donated by 72 untreated early-stage non-small cell lung cancer patients. Follow-up PBMC specimens underwent sequencing when available; their median timing was approximately 22 months after resection.

This CDR3 contains 15 residues. Trimming stripped 1 base from V and 6 bases from J, with 14 bases between. The germline V gene has CDR1 SGHAT and CDR2 FQNNGV. TCRdb ran MiXCR on the 5' RACE reads and lists one entry per CDR3 protein. The data show 72,000 or so distinct CDR3 sequences, 8% to 9.5% seen once. Sample time point: blood at routine non-recurrence follow-up after resection. From tumor, nontumor lung or frozen PBMC, whole RNA was taken unsorted for sequencing. The V call is TRBV11-2, the J call TRBJ2-3, with D possibly TRBD2 on 6 matching bases. The origin of this receptor is a female donor with early-stage non-small cell lung cancer. Here the sequenced sample was PBMCs, taken at follow-up. The CDR3 bases are TGTGCCAGCAGCTTAGGGAGGCGGGGAGGTGATACGCAGTATTTT. Translation: CASSLGRRGGDTQYF.